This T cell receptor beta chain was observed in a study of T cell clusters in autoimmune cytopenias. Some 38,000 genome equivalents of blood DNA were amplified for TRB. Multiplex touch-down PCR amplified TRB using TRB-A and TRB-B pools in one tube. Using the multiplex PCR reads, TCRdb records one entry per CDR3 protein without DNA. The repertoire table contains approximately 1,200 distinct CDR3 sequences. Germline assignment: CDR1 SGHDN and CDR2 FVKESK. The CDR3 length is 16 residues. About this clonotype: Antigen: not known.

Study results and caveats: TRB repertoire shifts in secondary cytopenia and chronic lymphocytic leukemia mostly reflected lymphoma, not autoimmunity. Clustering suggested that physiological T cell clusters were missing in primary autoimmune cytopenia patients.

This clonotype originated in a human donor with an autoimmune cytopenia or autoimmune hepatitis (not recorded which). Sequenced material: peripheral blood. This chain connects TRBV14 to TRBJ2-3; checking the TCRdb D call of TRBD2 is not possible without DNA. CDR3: CASSQVSSGGADTQYF.